This section outlines one TCR beta chain sequence together with its context. The sample belongs to a study of blood T cell repertoires in COVID-19. Whole-study context: Some COVID-19 samples were acute and others convalescent; all came from the United States, Italy and Spain. PBMCs, B-cell-depleted T cells, or T cells provided the cDNA or gDNA that made up the material.

Germline V gene lookup returns CDR1 MGHDK and CDR2 SYGVNS. The CDR3 is 15 amino acids. V lost 3 bases, J lost 6 bases, and 7 bases stayed unmatched. Original data processing: By means of reference gene primer amplification, nucleated cell counts were estimated. Here immunoSEQ multiplex PCR was the method, and the copy in TCRdb shows in-frame clones only, minus some. The V and J calls and clone size are taken from that table; D and trimming were inferred from the DNA. The top ten hold approximately 1.8% of the sample, which has just over 300,000 clones, approximately 89% seen once. A Seattle source enrolled patients during active infection and followed them longitudinally.

The specimen was peripheral blood. The chain carries TRBV25-1 and TRBJ1-1; 10 bases fit TRBD1. The receptor was isolated from a woman in her 30s with COVID-19, enrolled during active disease. The CDR3 spells CASSDHGTGVAEAFF. CDR3 DNA: TGTGCCAGCAGTGACCACGGGACAGGGGTGGCTGAAGCTTTCTTT.